Below are 9 T cell receptor beta chains sequenced from a single sample in a study of cytomegalovirus exposure and HLA in healthy donors. Vbeta (60) and Jbeta (13) primers were used in the PCR. Clones were sequenced by immunoSEQ multiplex PCR, and TCRdb holds only the in-frame ones, with some missing. The sample holds about 170,000 clones, approximately 72% seen once. Sequencing used PBMCs. The receptors were gathered from a human donor in good health.

Regarding this clone: The junction departs from germline at one end; a sequencing error may be responsible. The genes are TRBV7-7 and TRBJ2-1; 9 nucleotides match TRBD2. CDR1 is SSHAT and CDR2 is FNYEAQ in the germline V gene (reference sequence). The CDR3 is made up of 15 amino acids. CDR3 residues: CASSLGGGANNEQFF. The CDR3 nucleotides are TGTGCTAGCAGCTTAGGCGGGGGGGCAAACAATGAGCAGTTCTTC.

This clone was detected only once. The chain uses TRBV2 and TRBJ2-3; D perhaps matches TRBD2 (6 bases). Looked up from germline, CDR1 is SNHLY and CDR2 is FYNNEI. V lost 8 bases and J lost 1, with 13 bases in between. The CDR3 is 14 amino acids. The CDR3 sequence: CASGGLLGTDTQYF. CDR3 sequence (DNA): TGTGCCAGCGGGGGACTTCTTGGCACAGATACGCAGTATTTT.

The chain couples TRBV18 to TRBJ1-5, with 7 positions matching TRBD1. The CDR3 contains 15 residues. The J segment lost 3 bases and the V segment lost 4 bases, leaving 6 bases of the junction unmatched. The germline V gene encodes CDR1 KGHSH and CDR2 LQKENI. CDR3: CASSLLTGSNQPQHF. The CDR3 DNA is TGTGCCAGCTCACTACTGACAGGGTCCAATCAGCCCCAGCATTTT.

This rearrangement joins TRBV7-8 to TRBJ2-7; D not certain. V dropped 4 bases and J dropped 0 bases, with 4 bases sitting between them. Germline assignment: CDR1 SGHVS and CDR2 FQNEAQ. The CDR3 loop spans 12 amino acids. CDR3 sequence (DNA): TGTGCCAGCAGCTCGAGCTCCTACGAGCAGTACTTC. Its protein is CASSSSSYEQYF.

The chain recombines TRBV7-3 with TRBJ2-1; TRBD2 agrees at 8 bases. V dropped 5 bases and J dropped 6; count of bases not matched to a gene: 3. The germline CDR1 and CDR2 sequences are SGHTA and FQGTGA. The CDR3 length is 13 residues. The CDR3 region is CASSGSGGNEQFF. The CDR3 coding sequence is TGTGCCAGCAGCGGAAGCGGGGGCAATGAGCAGTTCTTC. Filled out from reference TRBV7-3 and TRBJ2-1, the complete variable domain reads GAGVSQTPSNKVTEKGKYVELRCDPISGHTALYWYRQSLGQGPEFLIYFQGTGAADDSGLPNDRFFAVRPEGSVSTLKIQRTERGDSAVYLCASSGSGGNEQFFGPGTRLTVL.

V and J are TRBV7-9 and TRBJ2-5; 7 bases match TRBD1. The CDR3 covers 15 residues. Germline V gene sequence: CDR1 SEHNR, CDR2 FQNEAQ (reference sequence). Trimming took 5 bases from V and 1 from J; bases not matched to a gene: 7. The CDR3 loop is CASSPSTGAQETQYF. The CDR3, as DNA: TGTGCCAGCAGCCCATCAACAGGGGCCCAAGAGACCCAGTACTTC.

This CDR3 reads CASSEALQPPLEQYF. For the CDR3, the DNA is TGTGCCAGCAGTGAAGCCCTTCAACCCCCACTCGAGCAGTACTTC. V usage is TRBV2 and J usage is TRBJ2-7, with unresolved D. V dropped 0 bases and J dropped 6 bases, with 15 bases sitting between them. This CDR3 has 15 residues. Germline lookup yields CDR1 SNHLY and CDR2 FYNNEI.

The chain combines TRBV15 with TRBJ2-7; possibly TRBD2 for D (5 bases). Trimming removed 2 bases at V and 5 bases at J, with 13 bases between. The germline V gene encodes CDR1 LNHNV and CDR2 YYDKDF (reference sequence). This CDR3 is built from 14 residues. The CDR3, as DNA: TGTGCCACCAGCAGATTAATCGAGGGTAACGAGCAGTACTTC. This codes for CATSRLIEGNEQYF.

The rearrangement joins TRBV27 to TRBJ1-5; 7 bases match TRBD1. Per the germline V gene, CDR1 is MNHEY and CDR2 is SMNVEV (reference sequence). V shed 4 bases and J 1 base; nucleotides not matched to a gene: 7. The CDR3 has 16 residues. The CDR3 region is CASSSSHRGSNQPQHF. In DNA form, the CDR3 reads TGTGCCAGCAGTTCATCTCACAGGGGAAGCAATCAGCCCCAGCATTTT.